Listed below are T cell receptor beta chains from one sample, sequenced in a study of blood T cell repertoires in COVID-19. Clones were sequenced by immunoSEQ multiplex PCR, and TCRdb holds only the in-frame ones, with some missing. Of over 110,000 clones in the sample, roughly 87% were seen once. Sample: peripheral blood. The source of these receptors is a man in his 70s with acute or convalescent COVID-19. Each CDR3 is given with its conserved first and last residue. D genes are given only for firm matches. Size is stated for part of the rows, as once, few or many counts, or as a class when the clone is expanded.

TRBV27	once	TRBJ2-2	.	CASSLGSTFAELFF	TGTGCCAGCAGTTTAGGCAGTACCTTTGCGGAGCTGTTTTTT
TRBV6-6	.	TRBJ1-1	.	CASSKGHTSNTEAFF	TGTGCCAGCAGTAAGGGACATACTTCGAACACTGAAGCTTTCTTT
TRBV11-2	.	TRBJ2-7	.	CASSFVSNEQYF	TGTGCCAGCAGCTTCGTCAGTAACGAGCAGTACTTC
TRBV9	.	TRBJ2-3	.	CASSPGRASTDTQYF	TGTGCCAGCAGCCCAGGCAGGGCTAGCACAGATACGCAGTATTTT
TRBV4-2	.	TRBJ2-7	.	CASSFDLRDEQYF	TGTGCCAGCAGCTTCGACCTTCGGGATGAGCAGTACTTC
TRBV4-2	.	TRBJ2-7	TRBD2	CASSQDTSGEYEQYF	TGTGCCAGCAGCCAAGATACTAGCGGGGAATACGAGCAGTACTTC
TRBV18	.	TRBJ1-2	.	CASSPGGEAIGYTF	TGTGCCAGCTCACCAGGGGGCGAAGCAATCGGCTACACCTTC
TRBV7-9	.	TRBJ1-4	.	CASSLGGPTNEKLFF	TGTGCCAGCAGCCTCGGGGGTCCAACTAATGAAAAACTGTTTTTT
TRBV6-1	.	TRBJ2-3	.	CASSENRDTQYF	TGTGCCAGCAGTGAAAACCGGGATACGCAGTATTTT
TRBV4-2	.	TRBJ1-6	.	CASSQDWGGRSPLHF	TGTGCCAGCAGCCAAGATTGGGGGGGGCGTTCACCCCTCCACTTT
TRBV7-7	.	TRBJ1-1	TRBD1	CASSSDRGRTEAFF	TGTGCCAGCAGCTCCGACAGGGGGCGCACTGAAGCTTTCTTT
TRBV7-3	.	TRBJ2-1	TRBD2	CASSPAGGRHNEQFF	TGTGCCAGCAGCCCAGCGGGAGGGCGCCACAATGAGCAGTTCTTC
TRBV3-1/TRBV3-2	.	TRBJ2-2	.	CASSLKGGAVTGELFF	TGTGCCAGCAGCCTGAAGGGGGGGGCGGTCACCGGGGAGCTGTTTTTT
TRBV6-1	.	TRBJ2-7	.	CASSEMLDGGYEQYF	TGTGCCAGCAGTGAAATGTTGGACGGGGGATACGAGCAGTACTTC
TRBV6-5	.	TRBJ2-2	.	CASSYGRDVTGELFF	TGTGCCAGCAGTTACGGGCGGGACGTCACCGGGGAGCTGTTTTTT
TRBV12-5	.	TRBJ1-3	.	CASGLRDYTIYF	TGTGCTAGTGGCCTCAGGGACTACACCATATATTTT
TRBV5-5	once	TRBJ2-5	.	CASSLDALPAQYF	TGTGCCAGCAGCTTGGACGCCCTCCCGGCCCAGTACTTC
TRBV28	.	TRBJ2-7	TRBD2	CASSLGRGGPLYEQYF	TGTGCCAGCAGTTTAGGGCGGGGGGGTCCCCTCTACGAGCAGTACTTC
TRBV5-1	.	TRBJ2-1	TRBD1	CASDPGTGTYNEQFF	TGCGCCAGCGACCCCGGGACAGGGACCTACAATGAGCAGTTCTTC
TRBV7-9	.	TRBJ2-3	.	CASSLPGTDTQYF	TGTGCCAGCAGCTTACCAGGGACAGATACGCAGTATTTT
TRBV24-1	.	TRBJ2-3	TRBD2	CATSDGTSGVVDTQYF	TGTGCCACCAGTGATGGGACTAGCGGAGTGGTGGATACGCAGTATTTT
TRBV5-4	.	TRBJ2-3	.	CASSPLDFLTDTQYF	TGTGCCAGCAGCCCACTGGACTTCCTCACAGATACGCAGTATTTT
TRBV6-5	.	TRBJ1-6	.	CASTQSITGSSPLHF	TGTGCCAGCACCCAATCCATAACGGGTTCGTCACCCCTCCACTTT
TRBV7-9	.	TRBJ2-7	.	CASSLGHQYEQYF	TGTGCCAGCAGCTTAGGACACCAATACGAGCAGTACTTC
TRBV29-1	.	TRBJ2-1	TRBD1	CSVTGSSYNEQFF	TGCAGCGTGACAGGGAGCTCCTACAATGAGCAGTTCTTC
TRBV6-5	once	TRBJ2-1	TRBD2	CASSSPGTSGRYDKFF	TGTGCCAGCAGTTCCCCCGGGACTAGCGGGAGGTATGATAAGTTCTTC
TRBV19	.	TRBJ1-3	.	CASSIDRGSGNTIYF	TGTGCCAGTAGTATAGACAGGGGCTCTGGAAACACCATATATTTT
TRBV7-9	.	TRBJ2-7	.	CASSLIPGRGNYEQYF	TGTGCCAGCAGCTTAATCCCCGGCAGGGGTAACTACGAGCAGTACTTC
TRBV7-9	once	TRBJ2-3	TRBD2	CASSPWTGTSGGAGNTQYF	TGTGCCAGCAGCCCCTGGACCGGGACTAGCGGGGGGGCCGGGAATACGCAGTATTTT
TRBV6-6	.	TRBJ2-2	TRBD1	CASFRDREAGELFF	TGTGCCAGCTTCCGGGACAGGGAGGCCGGGGAGCTGTTTTTT
TRBV7-9	.	TRBJ1-2	.	CASSLAGRTELGGYTF	TGTGCCAGCAGCTTAGCCGGTCGGACAGAATTGGGTGGCTACACCTTC
TRBV15	.	TRBJ1-1	.	CATSRDQGNTEAFF	TGTGCCACCAGCAGAGATCAGGGGAACACTGAAGCTTTCTTT
TRBV5-1	.	TRBJ1-2	.	CASSLSWSNYGYTF	TGCGCCAGCAGCTTGAGCTGGAGTAACTATGGCTACACCTTC
TRBV12-3/TRBV12-4	.	TRBJ2-4	.	CASSFDSKNIQYF	TGTGCCAGCAGTTTTGACAGTAAAAACATTCAGTACTTC
TRBV5-1	.	TRBJ2-1	TRBD2	CASSLGSGRANEQFF	TGCGCCAGCAGCTTGGGTAGCGGGAGGGCAAATGAGCAGTTCTTC
TRBV5-1	.	TRBJ2-3	TRBD2	CASSSRTSGGTDTQYF	TGCGCCAGCAGCTCTAGGACTAGCGGGGGCACAGATACGCAGTATTTT
TRBV7-2	.	TRBJ1-3	.	CASSQSPVLGGNTIYF	TGTGCCAGCAGCCAATCCCCAGTCCTCGGGGGAAACACCATATATTTT
TRBV2	.	TRBJ2-5	TRBD2	CASRAPGLAQETQYF	TGTGCCAGCAGAGCACCGGGACTAGCGCAAGAGACCCAGTACTTC
TRBV27	.	TRBJ1-2	TRBD1	CASSPGGFSNGYTF	TGTGCCAGCAGCCCAGGGGGCTTTTCCAATGGCTACACCTTC
TRBV7-8	.	TRBJ1-1	.	CASSLGLGSTEAFF	TGTGCCAGCAGCTTAGGACTGGGGAGCACTGAAGCTTTCTTT
TRBV28	.	TRBJ2-7	.	CASSSGTGLDEQYF	TGTGCCAGCAGTTCCGGGACTGGCTTGGACGAGCAGTACTTC
TRBV5-4	.	TRBJ2-3	TRBD2	CASSRTSGGTDTQYF	TGTGCCAGCAGCCGGACTAGCGGGGGCACAGATACGCAGTATTTT
TRBV5-8	.	TRBJ1-5	.	CASSLGGAQGQPQHF	TGTGCCAGCAGTCTGGGGGGGGCGCAGGGTCAGCCCCAGCATTTT